Below are 13 T cell receptor beta chains sequenced from a single sample in a study of memory CD4+ T cells and cytomegalovirus serostatus. Single viable CD3+CD4+CD8-CD45RO+ cells were sorted as the memory CD4+ T cells. TCRdb's copy holds only in-frame clones and misses some; the assay was immunoSEQ multiplex PCR. The table includes some 41,000 clones, roughly 77% detected once. The specimen sequenced was memory CD4+ T cells from blood. Receptor source: an adult in good health and CMV-seronegative.

With regard to this clone: The same CDR3 arises from other DNA sequences in this sample as well. The gene calls are TRBV18 and TRBJ2-7; D is possibly TRBD2 (6 bases). The CDR3 consists of 15 residues. The germline V and J ends were trimmed by 2 bases and 3 bases, with 14 bases remaining between them. Per the germline V gene, CDR1 is KGHSH and CDR2 is LQKENI. The chain's CDR3 is CASSPEGLAIYEQYF. The CDR3 DNA follows: TGTGCCAGCTCACCAGAGGGACTCGCCATCTACGAGCAGTACTTC.

V gene TRBV19 combines with J gene TRBJ2-3; 11 bases align to TRBD2. The CDR3 has 15 residues. Germline-derived CDR1 and CDR2 are LNHDA and SQIVND (reference sequence). V dropped 5 bases and J dropped 5; count of bases not matched to a gene: 6. Here the CDR3 DNA reads TGTGCCAGTAGTTCCTTAGCGGGGGGGTTAGATACGCAGTATTTT. Residues: CASSSLAGGLDTQYF.

The rearrangement uses TRBV2 and TRBJ1-1, with D uncertain. Trimming left V 3 bases short and J 0 bases short, with 5 bases between. The CDR3 consists of 13 residues. The germline V gene encodes CDR1 SNHLY and CDR2 FYNNEI. The chain's CDR3 is CASSEGMNTEAFF. In DNA, the CDR3 is TGTGCCAGCAGTGAGGGGATGAACACTGAAGCTTTCTTT.

V and J are TRBV4-1 and TRBJ1-2, with TRBD1 as a possible D gene (5 bases). The germline V gene has CDR1 MGHRA and CDR2 YSYEKL. The ends were cut back, 1 base at V and 7 bases at J, with 16 bases in the middle. This CDR3 is 15 amino acids long. CDR3 amino acids: CASSQVQVAAGGYTF. The DNA for the CDR3 is TGCGCCAGCAGCCAAGTACAGGTGGCGGCGGGTGGCTACACCTTC.

The gene calls are TRBV6-4 and TRBJ2-3, with TRBD2 as a possible D gene (5 bases). Germline CDR1 MRHNA, CDR2 SNTAGT. Trimming took off 2 bases at V and 3 bases at J, with 6 bases between the two ends. This CDR3 is 13 amino acids long. The DNA for the CDR3 is TGTGCCAGCAGTGACCGGGGAACAGATACGCAGTATTTT. It is translated as CASSDRGTDTQYF.

The chain links TRBV4-3 to TRBJ2-3; maybe TRBD1 (7 bases). The CDR3 is 16 residues long. Trimming took off 1 base at V and 2 bases at J, with 13 bases between the two ends. Germline assignment: CDR1 LGHNA and CDR2 YSLEER. This CDR3 is CASSQAGGRNTDTQYF. CDR3 DNA: TGCGCCAGCAGCCAAGCAGGGGGGCGAAACACAGATACGCAGTATTTT.

J is TRBJ2-3 and V is TRBV11-1; D is uncertain. The CDR3 length is 13 residues. The germline V and J ends were trimmed by 1 base and 0 bases, with 2 bases remaining between them. Germline V lookup: CDR1 SGHAT, CDR2 FQDESV (reference sequence). The CDR3 DNA is TGTGCCAGCAGCTTAGACAGCACAGATACGCAGTATTTT. This translates into CASSLDSTDTQYF.

J is TRBJ1-4 and V is TRBV7-9, with TRBD1 as a possible D gene (5 bases). This CDR3 comprises 12 residues. In germline, CDR1 is SEHNR, CDR2 FQNEAQ (reference sequence). The V end lost 6 bases, the J end lost 5 bases, and 7 bases lay between the germline ends. For the CDR3, the DNA is TGTGCCAGCAGAAACAGGAATGAAAAACTGTTTTTT. It translates to CASRNRNEKLFF.

The rearrangement uses TRBV20-1 and TRBJ1-2; no clear D. The CDR3 sequence is 11 residues long. Trimming removed 1 base at V and 8 bases at J, with 8 bases between. Germline V gives CDR1 DFQATT, CDR2 SNEGSKA (reference sequence). The CDR3 loop is CSARGPWGYTF. CDR3 DNA: TGCAGTGCTAGAGGGCCCTGGGGCTACACCTTC.

This chain connects TRBV7-2 to TRBJ2-1, with D unresolved. Trimming shortened V by 5 bases and J by 2 bases, and 10 bases separated the two germline ends. CDR3 length: 14 residues. Germline values: CDR1 SGHTA, CDR2 FQGNSA. The CDR3 DNA reads as TGTGCCAGCAGCGGTAGGGTAGCCTACAATGAGCAGTTCTTC. Protein sequence: CASSGRVAYNEQFF.

The chain recombines TRBV4-3 with TRBJ2-7; D is ambiguous. Germline CDR1 and CDR2: LGHNA and YSLEER. The CDR3 has 15 residues. V was trimmed by 4 bases and J by 2 bases, leaving 15 bases between them. The chain's CDR3 is CASSPLLQGTYEQYF. CDR3 sequence (DNA): TGCGCCAGCAGCCCCCTCCTCCAAGGAACCTACGAGCAGTACTTC.

This clone was observed once. In nucleotides, the CDR3 is TGTGCCAGCAGTGAGACGAAAAAGACTAGGCGGGACGAGCAGTACTTC. This gives the protein CASSETKKTRRDEQYF. The chain is built from TRBV2 and TRBJ2-7; tentative D call: TRBD2 (6 bases). The CDR3 is 16 residues long. CDR1 is SNHLY, CDR2 FYNNEI, per germline. Trimming took off 3 bases at V and 5 bases at J, with 20 bases between the two ends.

The rearrangement joins TRBV4-2 to TRBJ2-1; TRBD2 matches 11 bases. Germline CDR1 and CDR2: LGHNA and YNFKEQ. V was clipped by 1 base and J by 0 bases; unmatched bases: 11. This CDR3 has 20 amino acids. CDR3 region: CASSQARASGGLSSYNEQFF. The CDR3 DNA follows: TGTGCCAGCAGCCAAGCTAGGGCTAGCGGGGGGCTGAGCTCCTACAATGAGCAGTTCTTC.